This passage covers 2 T cell receptor beta chains from one sample sequenced in a study of cytomegalovirus exposure and HLA in healthy donors. The PCR employed 60 Vbeta primers together with 13 Jbeta primers. Clones were sequenced by immunoSEQ multiplex PCR, and TCRdb holds only the in-frame ones, with some missing. The table records fewer than 200,000 clones, approximately 12% of them present only once. Sequencing input: PBMCs. These receptors originate from a man between 45 and 60 years old in good health and CMV-seropositive.

There are a few counts of this clone. The rearrangement uses TRBV6-1 and TRBJ2-5, with D maybe TRBD2 (7 bases). V was clipped by 1 base and J by 0 bases, with 15 bases between them. Germline lookup yields CDR1 MNHNS and CDR2 SASEGT. The CDR3 length is 17 residues. The CDR3 spells CASSEGGGGPDQETQYF. CDR3 bases: TGTGCCAGCAGTGAAGGTGGCGGGGGCCCGGACCAAGAGACCCAGTACTTC.

The rearrangement uses TRBV7-9 and TRBJ1-2; the D gene is possibly TRBD1 (5 bases). V lost 5 bases to trimming and J lost 8 bases, with 12 bases between them. CDR1 is SEHNR, CDR2 FQNEAQ, per germline (reference sequence). CDR3 length: 12 amino acids. This chain's CDR3 is CASSDRWGGYTF. The CDR3 coding sequence is TGTGCCAGCAGCGACCGGTGGGGCGGCTACACCTTC.